This TCR beta chain was recorded in a study of siplizumab effects on memory and regulatory T cells. Study outcomes and limitations: The Treg-derived share of mappable alloreactive CD4+ clones averaged about 74% with siplizumab and 25% to 30% in controls. Proliferating siplizumab-cultured Tregs lacked confirmed suppressive function.

This CDR3 comprises 14 residues. The germline V and J ends were trimmed by 2 bases and 6 bases, with 11 bases remaining between them. Germline V gene lookup returns CDR1 MNHEY and CDR2 SVGAGI. Of note for this clone: No antigen is known for it.

Assays covered 95,000 to 100,000 TCR templates per sample. Profiling relied on immunoSEQ multiplex PCR, and the TCRdb table lists in-frame clones only, not all of them. The sample shows tens of thousands of clones, 94% of them seen only once. The chain joins TRBV6-5 to TRBJ1-5; TRBD1 is a possible D gene (6 bases). The sample comprised non-Treg CD4+ T cells sorted from blood. The source of this sequence is a human donor in good health. CDR3 region: CASSYNRATQPQHF. The CDR3 DNA sequence: TGTGCCAGCAGTTACAACAGGGCGACTCAGCCCCAGCATTTT.